Each of the 12 T cell receptor beta chains below was sequenced from the same sample in a study of OX40 agonist ivuxolimab in advanced cancers. Here immunoSEQ multiplex PCR was the method, and the copy in TCRdb shows in-frame clones only, minus some. The repertoire holds about 84,000 clones, roughly 84% seen once, with under 3.5% in the top ten. The source was CD4+ or CD8+ T cells sorted from blood, collected in a trial of the OX40 agonist ivuxolimab. Source of these receptors: an adult with an advanced solid tumor such as melanoma, head and neck, liver or kidney cancer.

The chain uses TRBV5-5 and TRBJ2-3; 12 bases are a match to TRBD1. Trimming cost V 6 bases and J 4 bases; bases outside gene matches: 12. This CDR3 contains 17 residues. Germline CDR1 is SGHKS and CDR2 is YYEKEE (reference sequence). CDR3 sequence reads: CASIPHPGQGASDTQYF. The CDR3, as DNA: TGTGCCAGCATTCCACACCCGGGACAGGGGGCGTCAGATACGCAGTATTTT.

This clone was recorded once. V gene TRBV10-1 combines with J gene TRBJ1-1; no definite D call. CDR3 length: 14 residues. From germline, CDR1 is WNHNN and CDR2 SYGVQD (reference sequence). V lost 6 bases to trimming and J lost 3 bases, with 14 bases between them. The CDR3 reads CASSHGSLYTEAFF. The CDR3 DNA reads as TGCGCCAGCAGCCATGGGTCCCTCTACACTGAAGCTTTCTTT.

The rearrangement uses TRBV29-1 and TRBJ1-5; D uncertain. Germline CDR1 and CDR2: SQVTM and ANQGSEA. V was shortened by 4 bases and J by 4 bases, with 11 bases between the two germline ends. The CDR3 runs to 13 residues. The CDR3 region has the DNA TGCAGCGTTGGGGCCCAAGGGAATCAGCCCCAGCATTTT. This encodes CSVGAQGNQPQHF.

The genes are TRBV7-2 and TRBJ1-2; 9 positions agree with TRBD1. The CDR3 contains 14 residues. CDR1 and CDR2 from the germline V gene are SGHTA and FQGNSA. The trim removed 1 base at V and 8 bases at J, leaving 5 bases unmatched. This CDR3 reads CASSLGGTGHGYTF. DNA of the CDR3: TGTGCCAGCAGCTTAGGGGGGACAGGGCACGGCTACACCTTC.

This sequence joins TRBV19 and TRBJ2-1, with 10 positions matching TRBD2. Germline trimming cut 4 bases from V and 7 bases from J; bases unmatched to any gene: 7. The germline gives CDR1 LNHDA, CDR2 SQIVND (reference sequence). This CDR3 is 15 amino acids long. The CDR3 DNA is TGTGCCAGTAGTACAAGCGGGGGGGCTGGAAATGAGCAGTTCTTC. Amino acids: CASSTSGGAGNEQFF.

The chain employs TRBV7-2 and TRBJ2-7; no definite D call. CDR3 length: 12 residues. The germline V gene has CDR1 SGHTA and CDR2 FQGNSA. V gave up 2 bases and J gave up 1 base, with 3 bases separating them. CDR3 nucleotide sequence: TGTGCCAGCAGCTTATCATCCTACGAGCAGTACTTC. It codes for CASSLSSYEQYF.

The rearrangement links TRBV6-1 to TRBJ1-2, with no clear D. Germline lookup yields CDR1 MNHNS and CDR2 SASEGT. There are 11 residues in the CDR3. V gave up 6 bases and J gave up 4 bases, with 6 bases separating them. CDR3 loop: CASRAGYGYTF. The CDR3 DNA reads as TGTGCCAGCAGAGCAGGCTATGGCTACACCTTC.

This chain joins TRBV19 and TRBJ1-3, with D tentatively TRBD1 (5 bases). V was clipped by 10 bases and J by 4 bases, with 11 bases between them. The CDR3 contains 12 residues. The germline gives CDR1 LNHDA, CDR2 SQIVND (reference sequence). The CDR3 loop is CATVTDGNTIYF. CDR3 nucleotide sequence: TGTGCCACCGTGACAGACGGAAACACCATATATTTT.

This clone was observed a few times. The chain is built from TRBV19 and TRBJ1-1, with a possible D match to TRBD1 (5 bases). V lost 3 bases to trimming and J lost 5 bases, with 13 bases between them. The CDR3 is 14 residues long. The germline CDR1 and CDR2 sequences are LNHDA and SQIVND (reference sequence). The CDR3 reads CASSISTVETEAFF. For the CDR3, the DNA is TGTGCCAGTAGTATCTCGACAGTGGAGACTGAAGCTTTCTTT.

V and J are TRBV19 and TRBJ2-5; 13 bases map to TRBD2. Germline V gene data show CDR1 as LNHDA and CDR2 as SQIVND (reference sequence). CDR3 size: 18 residues. J lost 2 bases, V lost 6 bases, and 12 bases had no gene match. The CDR3 protein is CASRTTSGGASAQETQYF. CDR3 nucleotide sequence: TGTGCCAGTAGGACAACTAGCGGGGGGGCCTCGGCTCAAGAGACCCAGTACTTC.

This clone was recorded a few times. This sequence joins TRBV7-9 and TRBJ2-3, with D maybe TRBD1 (5 bases). Per germline, CDR1 SEHNR and CDR2 FQNEAQ (reference sequence). V was pared by 5 bases and J by 2 bases, with 20 bases between. The CDR3 is 17 amino acids. CDR3 region: CASSPRPGRVVTDTQYF. The CDR3 nucleotides are TGTGCCAGCAGCCCCCGGCCAGGCAGGGTTGTCACAGATACGCAGTATTTT.

The rearrangement joins TRBV7-9 to TRBJ2-1, with TRBD2 as a possible D gene (5 bases). CDR1 SEHNR and CDR2 FQNEAQ come from the germline V gene (reference sequence). V was cut by 1 base and J by 6 bases, with 7 bases left in between. This CDR3 has 13 residues. CDR3 sequence (DNA): TGTGCCAGCAGCTTAGAGAGGGCCAATGAGCAGTTCTTC. Translated: CASSLERANEQFF.